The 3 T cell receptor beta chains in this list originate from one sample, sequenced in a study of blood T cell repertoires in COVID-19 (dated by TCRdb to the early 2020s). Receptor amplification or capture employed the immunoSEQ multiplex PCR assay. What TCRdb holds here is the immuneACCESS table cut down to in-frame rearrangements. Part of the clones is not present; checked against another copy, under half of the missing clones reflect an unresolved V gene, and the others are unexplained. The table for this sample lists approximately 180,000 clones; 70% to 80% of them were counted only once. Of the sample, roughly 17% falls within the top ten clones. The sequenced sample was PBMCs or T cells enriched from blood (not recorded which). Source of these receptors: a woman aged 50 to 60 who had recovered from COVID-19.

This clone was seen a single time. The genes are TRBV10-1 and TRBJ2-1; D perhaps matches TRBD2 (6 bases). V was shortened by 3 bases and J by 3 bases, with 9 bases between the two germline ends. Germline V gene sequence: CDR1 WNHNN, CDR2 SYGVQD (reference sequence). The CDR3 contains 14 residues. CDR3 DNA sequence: TGCGCCAGCAGTGAAAGCGGGTTCTACAATGAGCAGTTCTTC. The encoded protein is CASSESGFYNEQFF.

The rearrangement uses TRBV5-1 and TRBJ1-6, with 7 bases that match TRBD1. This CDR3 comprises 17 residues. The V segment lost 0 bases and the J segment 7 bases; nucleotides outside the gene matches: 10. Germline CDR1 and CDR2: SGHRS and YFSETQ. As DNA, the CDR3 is TGCGCCAGCAGCTTGGGAGTGTGGGGGACAGAAAATTCACCCCTCCACTTT. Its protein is CASSLGVWGTENSPLHF.

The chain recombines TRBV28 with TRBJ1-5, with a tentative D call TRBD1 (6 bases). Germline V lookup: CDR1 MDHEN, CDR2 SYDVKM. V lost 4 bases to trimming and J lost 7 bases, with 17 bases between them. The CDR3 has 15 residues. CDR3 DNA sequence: TGTGCCAGCAGTTACCCCGCAGGGGCCCGCCAGCCCCAGCATTTT. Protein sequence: CASSYPAGARQPQHF.